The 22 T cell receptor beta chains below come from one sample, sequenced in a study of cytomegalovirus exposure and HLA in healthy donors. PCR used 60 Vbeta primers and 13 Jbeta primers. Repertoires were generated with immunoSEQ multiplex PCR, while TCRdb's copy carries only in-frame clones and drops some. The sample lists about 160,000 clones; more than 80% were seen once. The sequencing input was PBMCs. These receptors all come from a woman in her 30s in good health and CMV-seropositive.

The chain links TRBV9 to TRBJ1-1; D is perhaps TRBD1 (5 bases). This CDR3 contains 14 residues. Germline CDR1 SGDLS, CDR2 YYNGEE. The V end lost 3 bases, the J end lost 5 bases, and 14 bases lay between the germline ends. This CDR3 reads CASSAGKSGTEAFF. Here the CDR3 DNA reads TGTGCCAGCAGCGCAGGGAAAAGTGGGACTGAAGCTTTCTTT.

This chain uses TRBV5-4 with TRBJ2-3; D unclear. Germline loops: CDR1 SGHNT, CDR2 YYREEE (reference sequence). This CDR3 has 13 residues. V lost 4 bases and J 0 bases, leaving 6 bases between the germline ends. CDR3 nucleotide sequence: TGTGCCAGCAGCAAATCTAGCACAGATACGCAGTATTTT. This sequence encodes CASSKSSTDTQYF. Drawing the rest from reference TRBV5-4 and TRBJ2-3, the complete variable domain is ETGVTQSPTHLIKTRGQQVTLRCSSQSGHNTVSWYQQALGQGPQFIFQYYREEENGRGNFPPRFSGLQFPNYSSELNVNALELDDSALYLCASSKSSTDTQYFGPGTRLTVL.

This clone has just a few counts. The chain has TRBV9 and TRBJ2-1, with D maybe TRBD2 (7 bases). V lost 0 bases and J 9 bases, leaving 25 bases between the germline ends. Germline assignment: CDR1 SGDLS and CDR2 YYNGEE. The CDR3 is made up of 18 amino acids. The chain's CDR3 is CASSVDGRGGDIRGEQFF. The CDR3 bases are TGTGCCAGCAGCGTAGATGGGAGGGGGGGAGATATTCGCGGTGAGCAGTTCTTC.

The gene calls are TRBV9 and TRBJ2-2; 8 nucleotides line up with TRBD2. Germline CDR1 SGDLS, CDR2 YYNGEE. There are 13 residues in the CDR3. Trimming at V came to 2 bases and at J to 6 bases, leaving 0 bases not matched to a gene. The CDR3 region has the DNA TGTGCCAGCAGCGTCGGGGGGGCCGGGGAGCTGTTTTTT. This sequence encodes CASSVGGAGELFF. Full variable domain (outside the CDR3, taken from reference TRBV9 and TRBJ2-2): DSGVTQTPKHLITATGQRVTLRCSPRSGDLSVYWYQQSLDQGLQFLIQYYNGEERAKGNILERFSAQQFPDLHSELNLSSLELGDSALYFCASSVGGAGELFFGEGSRLTVL.

The CDR3 coding sequence is TGTGCCAGCAGCCTTGCCCGACTGGATAATGAAAAACTGTTTTTT. Amino acid sequence: CASSLARLDNEKLFF. V usage is TRBV4-2 and J usage is TRBJ1-4, with unresolved D. Per germline, CDR1 LGHNA and CDR2 YNFKEQ. Trimming took 4 bases from V and 4 from J, leaving 13 bases between them. This CDR3 has 15 amino acids.

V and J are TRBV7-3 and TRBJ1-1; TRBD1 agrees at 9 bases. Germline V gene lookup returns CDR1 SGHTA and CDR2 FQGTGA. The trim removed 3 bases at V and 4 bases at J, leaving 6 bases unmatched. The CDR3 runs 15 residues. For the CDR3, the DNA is TGTGCCAGCAGCTTCTTGACAGGGGGAGGCACTGAAGCTTTCTTT. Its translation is CASSFLTGGGTEAFF.

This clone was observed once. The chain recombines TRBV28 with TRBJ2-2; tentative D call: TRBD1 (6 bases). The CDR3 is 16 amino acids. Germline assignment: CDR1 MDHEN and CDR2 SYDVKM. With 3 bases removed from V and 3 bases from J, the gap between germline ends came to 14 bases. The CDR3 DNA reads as TGTGCCAGCAGTTTTCCCGGCAGGGGCCACACCGGGGAGCTGTTTTTT. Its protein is CASSFPGRGHTGELFF.

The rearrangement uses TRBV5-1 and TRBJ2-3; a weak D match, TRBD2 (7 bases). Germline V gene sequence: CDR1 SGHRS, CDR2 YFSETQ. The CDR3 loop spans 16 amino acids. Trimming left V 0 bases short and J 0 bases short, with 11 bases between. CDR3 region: CASSLVAGASTDTQYF. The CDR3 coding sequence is TGCGCCAGCAGCTTGGTTGCGGGGGCGAGCACAGATACGCAGTATTTT.

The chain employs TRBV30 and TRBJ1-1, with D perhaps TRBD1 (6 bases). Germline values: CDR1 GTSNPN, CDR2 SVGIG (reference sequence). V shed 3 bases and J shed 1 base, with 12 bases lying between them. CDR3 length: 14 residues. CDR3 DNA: TGTGCCTGGAGCAAGGGGGGGGCGAACACTGAAGCTTTCTTT. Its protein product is CAWSKGGANTEAFF.

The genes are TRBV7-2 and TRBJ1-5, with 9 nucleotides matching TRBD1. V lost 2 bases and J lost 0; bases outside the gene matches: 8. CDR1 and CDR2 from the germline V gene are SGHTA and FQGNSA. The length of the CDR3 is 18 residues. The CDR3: CASSLRTGDPYSNQPQHF. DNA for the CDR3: TGTGCCAGCAGCTTAAGGACAGGGGATCCGTATAGCAATCAGCCCCAGCATTTT.

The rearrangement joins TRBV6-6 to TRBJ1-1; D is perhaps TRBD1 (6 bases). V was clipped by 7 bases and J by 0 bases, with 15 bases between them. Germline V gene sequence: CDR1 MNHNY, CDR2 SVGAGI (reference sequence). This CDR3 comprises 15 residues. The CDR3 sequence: CASTNLQGLNTEAFF. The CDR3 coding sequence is TGTGCCAGCACCAACCTCCAGGGGCTGAACACTGAAGCTTTCTTT.

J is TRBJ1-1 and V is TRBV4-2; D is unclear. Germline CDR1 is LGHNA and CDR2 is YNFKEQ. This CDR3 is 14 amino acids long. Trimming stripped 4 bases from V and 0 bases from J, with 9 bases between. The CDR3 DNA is TGTGCCAGCAGCCGCCTGGAGGTGAACACTGAAGCTTTCTTT. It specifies CASSRLEVNTEAFF.

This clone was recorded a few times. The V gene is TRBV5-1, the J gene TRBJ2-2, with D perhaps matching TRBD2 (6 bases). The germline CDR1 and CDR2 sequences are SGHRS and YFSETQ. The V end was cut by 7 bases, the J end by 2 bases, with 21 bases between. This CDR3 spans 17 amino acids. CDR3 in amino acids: CASGSTPGLGNTGELFF. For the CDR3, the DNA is TGCGCCAGCGGAAGCACCCCGGGACTCGGAAACACCGGGGAGCTGTTTTTT.

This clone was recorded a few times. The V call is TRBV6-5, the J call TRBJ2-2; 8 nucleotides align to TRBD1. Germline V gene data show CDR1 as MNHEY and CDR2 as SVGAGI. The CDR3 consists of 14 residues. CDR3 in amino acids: CAIRQGPNTGELFF. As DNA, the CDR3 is TGTGCTATTAGACAGGGGCCGAACACCGGGGAGCTGTTTTTT.

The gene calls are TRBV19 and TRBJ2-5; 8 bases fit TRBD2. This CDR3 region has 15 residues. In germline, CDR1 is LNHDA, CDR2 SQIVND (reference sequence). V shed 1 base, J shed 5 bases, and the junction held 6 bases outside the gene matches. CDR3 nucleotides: TGTGCCAGTAGTATAGGGGGAGCGGGGGCTGAGACCCAGTACTTC. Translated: CASSIGGAGAETQYF.

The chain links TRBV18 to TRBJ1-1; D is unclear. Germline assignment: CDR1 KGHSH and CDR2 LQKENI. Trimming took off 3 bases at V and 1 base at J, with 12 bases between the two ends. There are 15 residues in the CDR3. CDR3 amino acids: CASSPSAGRNTEAFF. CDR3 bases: TGTGCCAGCTCACCGTCCGCGGGGAGGAACACTGAAGCTTTCTTT.

This chain's CDR3 is CASSLYTSSYNEQFF. The CDR3 region has the DNA TGTGCCAGCAGTTTATACACTAGCTCCTACAATGAGCAGTTCTTC. The chain is built from TRBV27 and TRBJ2-1; possible D gene TRBD2, 5 bases. The CDR3 extends over 15 amino acids. The V end lost 1 base, the J end lost 0 bases, and 7 bases lay between the germline ends. Per the germline V gene, CDR1 is MNHEY and CDR2 is SMNVEV (reference sequence).

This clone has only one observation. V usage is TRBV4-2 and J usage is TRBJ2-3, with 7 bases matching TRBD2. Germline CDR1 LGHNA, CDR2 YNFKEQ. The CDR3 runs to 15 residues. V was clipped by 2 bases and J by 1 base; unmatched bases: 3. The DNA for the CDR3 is TGTGCCAGCAGCCAAACAAGCGGGGGCACAGATACGCAGTATTTT. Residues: CASSQTSGGTDTQYF.

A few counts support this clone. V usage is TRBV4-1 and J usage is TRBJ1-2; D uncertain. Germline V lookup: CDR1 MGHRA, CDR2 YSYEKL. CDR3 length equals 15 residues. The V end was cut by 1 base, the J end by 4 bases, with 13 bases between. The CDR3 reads CASSQGYGLLYGYTF. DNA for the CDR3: TGCGCCAGCAGCCAAGGGTATGGTCTACTCTATGGCTACACCTTC.

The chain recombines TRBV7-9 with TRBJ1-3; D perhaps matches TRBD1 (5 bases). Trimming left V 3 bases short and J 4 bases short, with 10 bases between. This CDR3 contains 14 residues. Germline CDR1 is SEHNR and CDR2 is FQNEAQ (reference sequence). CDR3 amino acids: CASSFQGSGNTIYF. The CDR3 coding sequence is TGTGCCAGCAGCTTCCAGGGTTCCGGAAACACCATATATTTT.

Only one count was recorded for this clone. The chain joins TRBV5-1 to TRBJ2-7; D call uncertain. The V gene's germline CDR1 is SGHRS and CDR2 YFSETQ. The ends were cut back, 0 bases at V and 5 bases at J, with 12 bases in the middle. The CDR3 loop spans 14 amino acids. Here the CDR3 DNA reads TGCGCCAGCAGCTTGGGGGCAGCTGTGGACGAGCAGTACTTC. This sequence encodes CASSLGAAVDEQYF.

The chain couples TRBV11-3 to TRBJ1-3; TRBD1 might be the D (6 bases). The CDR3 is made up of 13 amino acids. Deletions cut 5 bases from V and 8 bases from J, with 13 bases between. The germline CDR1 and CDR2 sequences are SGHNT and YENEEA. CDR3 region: CASSPARGDTIYF. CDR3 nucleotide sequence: TGTGCCAGCAGCCCCGCCAGGGGAGACACCATATATTTT.